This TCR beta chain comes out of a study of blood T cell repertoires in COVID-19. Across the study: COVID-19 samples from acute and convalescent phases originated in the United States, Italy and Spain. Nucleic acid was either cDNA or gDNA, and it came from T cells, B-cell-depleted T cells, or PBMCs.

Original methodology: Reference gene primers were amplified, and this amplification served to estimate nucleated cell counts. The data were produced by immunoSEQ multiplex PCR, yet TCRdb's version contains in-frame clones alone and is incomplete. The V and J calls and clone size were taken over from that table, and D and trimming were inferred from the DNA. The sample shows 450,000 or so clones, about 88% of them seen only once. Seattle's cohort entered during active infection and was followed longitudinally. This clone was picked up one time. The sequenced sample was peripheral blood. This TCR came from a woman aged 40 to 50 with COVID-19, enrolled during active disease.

The CDR3 DNA is TGTGCCAGCAGTTTCGACAGCATGCCGGGAGAGACCCAGTACTTC. This gives the protein CASSFDSMPGETQYF. V gene TRBV6-5 combines with J gene TRBJ2-5, with D perhaps matching TRBD1 (5 bases). Germline CDR1 and CDR2: MNHEY and SVGAGI. V dropped 4 bases and J dropped 4 bases, with 16 bases sitting between them. The CDR3 runs 15 residues.